This T cell receptor (beta chain) is from a study of CD8 T cells in ankylosing spondylitis. Notes on the study in general: In ankylosing spondylitis blood, a motif of seven or eight highly homologous TCR beta variants appeared characteristic. Significant enrichment of disease-linked clones was reportedly seen in matched ankylosing spondylitis synovial fluid. With a CD8+ phenotype, disease-linked clones were relatively rare in peripheral blood. Existing reports had already noted some motif variants in reactive arthritis synovial fluid and blood.

As to this clonotype: Its antigen is unknown.

Construction of TCR beta libraries was performed using quantitative 5'-RACE with molecular barcodes. TCRdb analysed the 5' RACE reads with MiXCR anew, one entry per CDR3 protein. The table includes roughly 470,000 distinct CDR3 sequences, more than 25% detected once. CDR3 length: 16 amino acids. CDR1 and CDR2 from the germline V gene are SGHNT and YENEEA. Trimming removed 3 bases from V and 4 bases from J, with 15 bases in between. The chain employs TRBV11-3 and TRBJ2-2; tentative D call: TRBD2 (6 bases). This TCR derives from a male donor with ankylosing spondylitis. Source material: blood, either unsorted or a sorted T cell fraction (not recorded which). CDR3 amino acids: CASSFGTGAGTGELFF. Written as DNA, the CDR3 is TGTGCCAGCAGCTTCGGGACGGGAGCGGGCACCGGGGAGCTGTTTTTT.